The rows below give T cell receptor beta chains drawn from one sample of a study of T cell changes during pregnancy in multiple sclerosis. Libraries were prepared by immunoSEQ multiplex PCR; TCRdb keeps only in-frame clonotypes and omits some of them. Here the sample spans 15,000 to 18,000 clones, roughly four fifths being singletons. The sequencing here drew on CD8+ T cells from peripheral blood mononuclear cells, taken after pregnancy. These TCRs come from a female donor in good health, enrolled as a control in a pregnancy study. The CDR3 runs from the conserved cysteine through the conserved F or W. Fields, in order: J gene, V gene, clone size, D gene, CDR3 length, CDR3 protein, CDR3 DNA. The D gene is left open where the match is weak. Size tells how often a clone was seen (once, few, many) or the class of an expanded clone, and some rows leave it out.

j_gene: TRBJ2-7
v_gene: TRBV6-1
abundance: -
d_gene: -
len: 13
CDR3aa: CASGDSHIYEQYF
CDR3nt: TGTGCCAGCGGGGACTCCCATATCTACGAGCAGTACTTC

j_gene: TRBJ2-3
v_gene: TRBV6-4
abundance: once
d_gene: -
len: 16
CDR3aa: CASSDSPGEGTDTQYF
CDR3nt: TGTGCCAGCAGTGACTCTCCGGGAGAGGGCACAGATACGCAGTATTTT

j_gene: TRBJ2-3
v_gene: TRBV6-5
abundance: -
d_gene: -
len: 14
CDR3aa: CASSYGTTTDTQYF
CDR3nt: TGTGCCAGCAGTTACGGGACAACCACAGATACGCAGTATTTT

j_gene: TRBJ2-7
v_gene: TRBV27
abundance: once
d_gene: TRBD1
len: 15
CDR3aa: CASSLGQGASYEQYF
CDR3nt: TGTGCCAGCAGTTTAGGGCAGGGGGCCTCCTACGAGCAGTACTTC

j_gene: TRBJ1-2
v_gene: TRBV6-1
abundance: -
d_gene: -
len: 14
CDR3aa: CASSKQGVNYGYTF
CDR3nt: TGTGCCAGCAGTAAACAGGGAGTTAACTATGGCTACACCTTC

j_gene: TRBJ2-1
v_gene: TRBV9
abundance: -
d_gene: TRBD2
len: 15
CDR3aa: CASSVGGGGWNEQFF
CDR3nt: TGTGCCAGCAGCGTAGGTGGGGGAGGGTGGAATGAGCAGTTCTTC

j_gene: TRBJ1-3
v_gene: TRBV6-1
abundance: -
d_gene: -
len: 15
CDR3aa: CASSDRTDSGNTIYF
CDR3nt: TGTGCCAGCAGTGACAGGACAGACTCGGGAAACACCATATATTTT

j_gene: TRBJ2-3
v_gene: TRBV4-2
abundance: few
d_gene: TRBD2
len: 16
CDR3aa: CASSHRTSGEVDTQYF
CDR3nt: TGTGCCAGCAGCCACCGGACTAGCGGGGAGGTAGATACGCAGTATTTT

j_gene: TRBJ1-1
v_gene: TRBV7-9
abundance: -
d_gene: -
len: 10
CDR3aa: CASSIQEAFF
CDR3nt: TGTGCCAGCAGCATACAGGAAGCTTTCTTT

j_gene: TRBJ2-2
v_gene: TRBV5-1
abundance: -
d_gene: -
len: 11
CDR3aa: CAISLAGELFF
CDR3nt: TGCGCCATCAGTTTAGCCGGGGAGCTGTTTTTT

j_gene: TRBJ2-7
v_gene: TRBV19
abundance: -
d_gene: TRBD2
len: 16
CDR3aa: CASSTPPREVPNEQYF
CDR3nt: TGTGCCAGTAGTACCCCCCCGCGGGAGGTCCCCAACGAGCAGTACTTC

j_gene: TRBJ2-5
v_gene: TRBV7-7
abundance: few
d_gene: -
len: 17
CDR3aa: CASSLGWEAGAQETQYF
CDR3nt: TGTGCTAGCAGCTTAGGCTGGGAGGCAGGAGCCCAAGAGACCCAGTACTTC

j_gene: TRBJ1-1
v_gene: TRBV7-9
abundance: -
d_gene: -
len: 12
CDR3aa: CASSQGNTEAFF
CDR3nt: TGTGCCAGCAGTCAGGGGAACACTGAAGCTTTCTTT

j_gene: TRBJ1-1
v_gene: TRBV2
abundance: -
d_gene: -
len: 12
CDR3aa: CASKITGAEAFF
CDR3nt: TGTGCCAGCAAAATCACGGGTGCTGAAGCTTTCTTT

j_gene: TRBJ2-1
v_gene: TRBV5-6
abundance: -
d_gene: TRBD1
len: 15
CDR3aa: CASVWRTGVYNEQFF
CDR3nt: TGTGCCAGCGTATGGAGGACAGGAGTCTACAATGAGCAGTTCTTC

j_gene: TRBJ2-5
v_gene: TRBV6-5
abundance: -
d_gene: TRBD2
len: 15
CDR3aa: CASSPEAGFQETQYF
CDR3nt: TGTGCCAGCAGTCCAGAAGCGGGGTTCCAAGAGACCCAGTACTTC

j_gene: TRBJ2-2
v_gene: TRBV2
abundance: -
d_gene: -
len: 14
CDR3aa: CASSELGHTGELFF
CDR3nt: TGTGCCAGCAGTGAGCTGGGGCATACCGGGGAGCTGTTTTTT

j_gene: TRBJ1-1
v_gene: TRBV11-3
abundance: few
d_gene: -
len: 12
CDR3aa: CASSLGGGIAFF
CDR3nt: TGTGCCAGCAGCTTGGGCGGGGGTATAGCTTTCTTT

j_gene: TRBJ2-1
v_gene: TRBV6-4
abundance: -
d_gene: TRBD2
len: 16
CDR3aa: CASSDSDGTNYNEQFF
CDR3nt: TGTGCCAGCAGTGACTCGGACGGGACTAACTACAATGAGCAGTTCTTC

j_gene: TRBJ1-4
v_gene: TRBV19
abundance: -
d_gene: TRBD1
len: 15
CDR3aa: CASSIPGQGYEKLFF
CDR3nt: TGTGCCAGTAGTATCCCGGGACAGGGATACGAAAAACTGTTTTTT

j_gene: TRBJ2-1
v_gene: TRBV9
abundance: -
d_gene: TRBD2
len: 17
CDR3aa: CASSVATAGGGAGEQFF
CDR3nt: TGTGCCAGCAGCGTAGCTACTGCGGGCGGGGGGGCCGGAGAGCAGTTCTTC

j_gene: TRBJ1-2
v_gene: TRBV4-2
abundance: -
d_gene: -
len: 15
CDR3aa: CASSPRTAAGDGYTF
CDR3nt: TGTGCCAGCAGCCCTCGGACAGCTGCAGGAGACGGCTACACCTTC

j_gene: TRBJ1-1
v_gene: TRBV19
abundance: few
d_gene: TRBD1
len: 13
CDR3aa: CASSEVQGSEAFF
CDR3nt: TGTGCCAGCAGCGAGGTACAGGGGAGTGAAGCTTTCTTT

j_gene: TRBJ2-1
v_gene: TRBV10-3
abundance: once
d_gene: TRBD2
len: 15
CDR3aa: CAISEGSGSGNEQFF
CDR3nt: TGTGCCATCAGTGAAGGTAGCGGGAGTGGGAATGAGCAGTTCTTC

j_gene: TRBJ2-7
v_gene: TRBV28
abundance: -
d_gene: TRBD1
len: 15
CDR3aa: CASSDRGTGSHEQYF
CDR3nt: TGTGCCAGCAGTGATAGGGGGACAGGGTCCCACGAGCAGTACTTC

j_gene: TRBJ1-4
v_gene: TRBV7-9
abundance: once
d_gene: -
len: 15
CDR3aa: CASSLGKQGSEKLFF
CDR3nt: TGTGCCAGCAGCTTAGGTAAACAGGGAAGTGAAAAACTGTTTTTT

j_gene: TRBJ2-7
v_gene: TRBV5-6
abundance: -
d_gene: TRBD1
len: 16
CDR3aa: CASSLADQGASDEQYF
CDR3nt: TGTGCCAGCAGCTTGGCCGATCAGGGGGCGTCGGACGAGCAGTACTTC

j_gene: TRBJ1-2
v_gene: TRBV7-9
abundance: -
d_gene: -
len: 14
CDR3aa: CASSYPTVNYGYTF
CDR3nt: TGTGCCAGCAGCTACCCTACAGTTAACTATGGCTACACCTTC

j_gene: TRBJ1-1
v_gene: TRBV28
abundance: -
d_gene: TRBD1
len: 16
CDR3aa: CASSPLDREVDTEAFF
CDR3nt: TGTGCCAGCAGTCCCTTGGACAGGGAGGTGGACACTGAAGCTTTCTTT

j_gene: TRBJ1-1
v_gene: TRBV6-1
abundance: -
d_gene: TRBD1
len: 16
CDR3aa: CASSETLTYRGTEAFF
CDR3nt: TGTGCCAGCAGTGAAACCCTTACTTACAGGGGTACTGAAGCTTTCTTT

j_gene: TRBJ2-1
v_gene: TRBV7-9
abundance: -
d_gene: TRBD2
len: 16
CDR3aa: CASSLDPGLAAGEQFF
CDR3nt: TGTGCCAGCAGTTTAGACCCGGGACTAGCTGCGGGTGAGCAGTTCTTC

j_gene: TRBJ2-2
v_gene: TRBV7-9
abundance: -
d_gene: TRBD2
len: 15
CDR3aa: CASSPASGNTGELFF
CDR3nt: TGTGCCAGCAGCCCGGCTAGCGGGAACACCGGGGAGCTGTTTTTT

j_gene: TRBJ1-5
v_gene: TRBV6-1
abundance: -
d_gene: -
len: 15
CDR3aa: CASRPRTASNQPQHF
CDR3nt: TGTGCCAGCAGACCTAGGACAGCCAGCAATCAGCCCCAGCATTTT

j_gene: TRBJ2-7
v_gene: TRBV27
abundance: -
d_gene: TRBD1
len: 15
CDR3aa: CASSSGQVSVYEQYF
CDR3nt: TGTGCCAGCAGCTCAGGACAGGTCTCAGTCTACGAGCAGTACTTC

j_gene: TRBJ2-1
v_gene: TRBV9
abundance: -
d_gene: TRBD2
len: 16
CDR3aa: CASSGQTSGSRNEQFF
CDR3nt: TGTGCCAGCAGCGGACAGACTAGCGGGAGTAGGAATGAGCAGTTCTTC

j_gene: TRBJ1-6
v_gene: TRBV9
abundance: -
d_gene: -
len: 15
CDR3aa: CASSVGSSYNSPLHF
CDR3nt: TGTGCCAGCAGCGTAGGGAGCTCCTATAATTCACCCCTCCACTTT

j_gene: TRBJ1-5
v_gene: TRBV27
abundance: -
d_gene: -
len: 14
CDR3aa: CASSSAGRHQPQHF
CDR3nt: TGTGCCAGCAGTTCTGCAGGGCGGCATCAGCCCCAGCATTTT

j_gene: TRBJ2-2
v_gene: TRBV6-1
abundance: medium-sized
d_gene: TRBD1
len: 17
CDR3aa: CASSEGGGTGGTGELFF
CDR3nt: TGTGCCAGCAGTGAGGGGGGAGGGACAGGGGGCACCGGGGAGCTGTTTTTT

j_gene: TRBJ2-1
v_gene: TRBV19
abundance: -
d_gene: TRBD2
len: 13
CDR3aa: CASSISGGNEQFF
CDR3nt: TGTGCCAGTAGTATTAGCGGGGGCAATGAGCAGTTCTTC

j_gene: TRBJ2-1
v_gene: TRBV9
abundance: -
d_gene: TRBD1
len: 15
CDR3aa: CASSVGTGSYNEQFF
CDR3nt: TGTGCCAGCAGCGTAGGGACAGGCTCCTACAATGAGCAGTTCTTC

j_gene: TRBJ1-6
v_gene: TRBV4-2
abundance: -
d_gene: TRBD1
len: 15
CDR3aa: CASSQEAGGDSPLHF
CDR3nt: TGTGCCAGCAGCCAAGAGGCAGGGGGCGACTCACCCCTCCACTTT

j_gene: TRBJ2-1
v_gene: TRBV30
abundance: -
d_gene: -
len: 14
CDR3aa: CAWSVLAGYNEQFF
CDR3nt: TGTGCCTGGAGTGTACTGGCGGGTTACAATGAGCAGTTCTTC

j_gene: TRBJ2-2
v_gene: TRBV5-1
abundance: -
d_gene: TRBD2
len: 16
CDR3aa: CASSSTSGANTGELFF
CDR3nt: TGCGCCAGCAGCTCAACTAGCGGGGCGAACACCGGGGAGCTGTTTTTT

j_gene: TRBJ1-2
v_gene: TRBV5-1
abundance: -
d_gene: TRBD1
len: 15
CDR3aa: CASSEDRAANYGYTF
CDR3nt: TGCGCCAGCAGCGAGGACAGGGCAGCTAACTATGGCTACACCTTC

j_gene: TRBJ2-7
v_gene: TRBV7-2
abundance: -
d_gene: TRBD2
len: 15
CDR3aa: CASSLERGGFYEQYF
CDR3nt: TGTGCCAGCAGCTTAGAGCGGGGGGGCTTCTACGAGCAGTACTTC

j_gene: TRBJ2-2
v_gene: TRBV6-5
abundance: -
d_gene: -
len: 16
CDR3aa: CASSYVPGANTGELFF
CDR3nt: TGTGCCAGCAGTTATGTACCGGGAGCGAACACCGGGGAGCTGTTTTTT

j_gene: TRBJ2-1
v_gene: TRBV6-4
abundance: few
d_gene: TRBD2
len: 15
CDR3aa: CAIRIAGGPGNEQFF
CDR3nt: TGTGCCATCCGGATAGCGGGAGGGCCAGGGAATGAGCAGTTCTTC

j_gene: TRBJ2-3
v_gene: TRBV9
abundance: -
d_gene: TRBD2
len: 17
CDR3aa: CASTPHSGTSVTDTQYF
CDR3nt: TGTGCCAGCACCCCGCATTCTGGGACTAGCGTCACAGATACGCAGTATTTT

j_gene: TRBJ2-1
v_gene: TRBV9
abundance: -
d_gene: -
len: 14
CDR3aa: CASSGTDSYNEQFF
CDR3nt: TGTGCCAGCAGCGGGACAGACTCCTACAATGAGCAGTTCTTC

j_gene: TRBJ1-1
v_gene: TRBV25-1
abundance: once
d_gene: -
len: 15
CDR3aa: CASSDGSIMNTEAFF
CDR3nt: TGTGCCAGCAGTGACGGTAGCATCATGAACACTGAAGCTTTCTTT

j_gene: TRBJ2-7
v_gene: TRBV5-1
abundance: -
d_gene: TRBD1
len: 16
CDR3aa: CASSLGTGGIPYEQYF
CDR3nt: TGCGCCAGCAGCTTAGGAACAGGGGGCATACCCTACGAGCAGTACTTC

j_gene: TRBJ1-3
v_gene: TRBV6-1
abundance: few
d_gene: -
len: 14
CDR3aa: CASSVAVDSNTIYF
CDR3nt: TGTGCCAGCAGTGTGGCGGTTGACTCAAACACCATATATTTT

j_gene: TRBJ2-7
v_gene: TRBV6-1
abundance: -
d_gene: -
len: 15
CDR3aa: CASSEAQTGSYEQYF
CDR3nt: TGTGCCAGCAGTGAAGCCCAGACAGGTTCCTACGAGCAGTACTTC

j_gene: TRBJ2-3
v_gene: TRBV5-5
abundance: -
d_gene: -
len: 15
CDR3aa: CASSFRQFTTDTQYF
CDR3nt: TGTGCCAGCAGCTTTCGACAGTTCACCACAGATACGCAGTATTTT